This T cell receptor (beta chain) was profiled in a study of shared clonotypes between healthy human individuals (dated by TCRdb to between 2020 and 2021). Background for the entire study: Three men and a couple of women, aged 18 to 49 years, made up the cohort. For each donor, three plates each were used for CD4 naive and CD4 memory, two plates were used for CD8 naive, and one plate was used for CD8 memory. Blood TCR repertoires of a handful of healthy adults were deeply sequenced to estimate repertoire size and the extent of clonotype sharing between individuals. To increase sequencing depth and limit assay-specific biases, different laboratories used diverse techniques to prepare libraries and sequence TCR repertoires. Each donor's leukapheresis produced roughly between roughly 0.94 and 9.5 billion PBMCs. Study-level results and caveats: Incomplete sequencing was indicated by rarefaction of sorted-subset datasets, despite the large sequencing depth. Based on pairwise subsampling, the degree of clonotype sharing among donors was expected to be affected by sequencing depth. Sharing across several donors was observed for roughly 5.4% of naive CD4, 3% to 3.5% of naive CD8, 2% to 2.5% of memory CD4, and about 0.39% of memory CD8 clonotypes. Naive subsets generally had larger estimated clonotype richness than memory subsets did. The small number of donors limited the genetic and exposure-history diversity represented. Sampling was restricted to blood, and TCR repertoires in tissue are likely to differ from TCR repertoires in blood. Clonotypes shared by all four sorted-subset donors showed higher generation probabilities than non-shared clonotypes.

This clone showed up just once. The antigen this receptor binds is unknown. There are no base qualities to consult, and no much larger clone falls within one base. V is reduced by 5 bases and J by 8 bases, leaving a spacing of 9 bases between them. Its CDR3 holds 12 amino acids, cysteine through phenylalanine. CDR3 DNA is the only sequence kept; it has 36 bases, read in frame from the first base. Via the germline V gene (reference sequence), CDR1 is SEHNR and CDR2 FQNEAQ. Using the deep immunoSEQ assay, multiplex PCR amplified TCR CDR3 regions from genomic DNA. Extracted genomic DNA from each cell subset was distributed evenly across all wells of several immunoSEQ 96-well plates, and each plate was treated as a replicate. For sorted subsets, each replicate PCR was loaded with roughly 200 ng genomic DNA, equivalent to approximately 33,000 T cell genomes. Purified libraries were quantified with a Qubit 3.0 fluorometer, sized on a Bioanalyzer 2100, and re-quantified with the KAPA Library Quantification kit. Each immunoSEQ 96-well plate was sequenced on its own single-read 150-cycle Illumina NextSeq 550 flow cell. In the original analysis: Because the immunoSEQ output included only junctional sequences and no quality scores, the filtering could not be the same as the filtering used for full-length reads. To assign V/J genes and CDR3, sequences were annotated using PyIR, a Python wrapper for IgBLAST v1.9, with IMGT germline references. Reads were filtered out if the reads had weak V/J assignments (E-value above 1e-6), no CDR3, stop codons, out-of-frame junctions, or ambiguous translated residues. A V3J clonotype was defined by an identical inferred V gene, J gene, and CDR3 amino acid sequence. To compute the percentage overlap between repertoires, the number of shared unique clonotypes was divided by the size of the smaller repertoire. Richness of each repertoire was evaluated using RTK rarefaction, the Chao1 estimator, and Recon v2.1 estimates of unobserved clonotypes. For all TCRbeta clonotypes obtained by the gDNA method from several donors, generation probabilities were computed with OLGA. Imported from immuneACCESS, the table was reduced by TCRdb to in-frame sequences with V and J called. These copies leave out some clones; in studies compared against another copy, an unresolved V gene accounts for under half, and the cause of the remainder is not known. That table supplies the V and J calls and clone size; D and trimming were determined from the DNA. This sample lists more than 2 million clones; 80% to 95% were detected once. 1.5% to 2% of the sample goes to the ten largest clones.

CD8 naive samples were CD45RO-negative cells positively selected for CCR7, giving a CD45RA+CCR7+ population that excluded TemRA cells. Donors were healthy HIV-negative adults with no recently reported acute infections or vaccinations. All donors were Caucasian adults living in Nashville, Tennessee, USA. Blood was collected by leukapheresis, and PBMCs were isolated by Ficoll-Histopaque density gradient centrifugation and then cryopreserved in liquid nitrogen vapor phase. Analytical flow cytometry was used to check the purity and quantity of every magnetically sorted T cell population. Each sorted fraction had its genomic DNA isolated and then quantified by UV absorbance on a Nanodrop 2000c.

This TCR was recovered from a young man in good health. Some clones in this sample may be carry-over from other donors' samples. The chain is assembled from TRBV7-9 and TRBJ2-2, with the D gene not confidently named. Sequenced sample: naive CD8+ T cells from PBMCs. The cell subset or site label here, explained by the study, means: CD45RA+CCR7+. The DNA sequence is given as TGTGCCAGCAGCCGGCCTGAGGGGGAGCTGTTTTTT. This encodes CASSRPEGELFF. Reference TRBV7-9 and TRBJ2-2 genes cover what lies past the CDR3, so the full variable domain is DTGVSQNPRHKITKRGQNVTFRCDPISEHNRLYWYRQTLGQGPEFLTYFQNEAQLEKSRLLSDRFSAERPKGSFSTLEIQRTEQGDSAMYLCASSRPEGELFFGEGSRLTVL.